The 29 T cell receptor beta chains in this list originate from one sample, sequenced in a study of blood T cell repertoires in COVID-19. Data came from immunoSEQ multiplex PCR; TCRdb stores just in-frame clones and leaves some out. The sample yields roughly 280,000 clones, 88% seen once. Sequencing was done on a sample of PBMCs or T cells enriched from blood (not recorded which). These receptors were collected from a woman between 45 and 65 years old who had recovered from COVID-19.

The J gene is TRBJ2-1, the V gene TRBV5-4; TRBD1 might be the D (5 bases). This CDR3 has 13 amino acids. Trimming shortened V by 4 bases and J by 4 bases, and 9 bases separated the two germline ends. Germline CDR1 and CDR2: SGHNT and YYREEE (reference sequence). CDR3 DNA: TGTGCCAGCAGCGTAACAGGATACAATGAGCAGTTCTTC. Protein product: CASSVTGYNEQFF.

The chain combines TRBV4-1 with TRBJ2-7; 13 bases fit TRBD2. V was clipped by 2 bases and J by 5 bases; unmatched bases: 12. Germline CDR1 MGHRA, CDR2 YSYEKL. The CDR3 consists of 18 residues. The CDR3 nucleotides are TGCGCCAGCAGCCAATTTTGGACTAGCGGGAGCCACAGGGACGAGCAGTACTTC. It specifies CASSQFWTSGSHRDEQYF.

The count of this clone is one. The same CDR3 arises from other DNA sequences in this sample as well. The chain employs TRBV6-5 and TRBJ2-7, with unresolved D. The germline V and J ends were trimmed by 6 bases and 0 bases, with 12 bases remaining between them. Germline V gives CDR1 MNHEY, CDR2 SVGAGI. CDR3 size: 14 residues. The CDR3 here is CASRRSVVSYEQYF. CDR3 nucleotide sequence: TGTGCCAGCAGGCGGTCGGTTGTCTCCTACGAGCAGTACTTC.

Notes on this clone: The junction does not match germline at one end; this may be a read error. The chain employs TRBV7-7 and TRBJ2-7, with D perhaps matching TRBD1 (5 bases). The germline CDR1 and CDR2 sequences are SSHAT and FNYEAQ (reference sequence). There are 15 residues in the CDR3. The CDR3 DNA follows: TGTGCTAGCAGCTTAGTTGGTGGCCAGGGCTACGAGCAGTACTTC. This codes for CASSLVGGQGYEQYF.

This rearrangement joins TRBV6-2 or TRBV6-3 to TRBJ1-5; a weak D match, TRBD1 (6 bases). The germline gives CDR1 MNHEY, CDR2 SVGEGT. The CDR3 extends over 17 amino acids. The V gene lost 2 bases and the J gene lost 0 bases, with 14 bases spanning the gap. For the CDR3, the DNA is TGTGCCAGCAGTTACCCGGGACAACTTTATAGCAATCAGCCCCAGCATTTT. This encodes CASSYPGQLYSNQPQHF.

The chain carries TRBV27 and TRBJ2-7; the match to TRBD2 covers 10 bases. The junction had 9 bases not matched to a gene; V was cut back by 2 bases and J by 5 bases. Germline V CDR1 and CDR2: MNHEY, SMNVEV (reference sequence). CDR3 length: 16 residues. The CDR3 DNA follows: TGTGCCAGCAGTTTACTCGCTAGCGGGAGCTTCGACGAGCAGTACTTC. Amino acid sequence: CASSLLASGSFDEQYF.

The J gene is TRBJ2-5, the V gene TRBV6-5, with 9 bases matching TRBD2. J was trimmed by 5 bases and V by 5 bases; bases with no gene match: 9. The germline V gene has CDR1 MNHEY and CDR2 SVGAGI. The CDR3 covers 15 residues. CDR3 sequence (DNA): TGTGCCAGCAGTCCATTTAGCGGGAGTTCTGAGACCCAGTACTTC. Its protein is CASSPFSGSSETQYF.

The chain has TRBV28 and TRBJ2-5; possibly TRBD2 for D (5 bases). This CDR3 contains 14 residues. Germline V gives CDR1 MDHEN, CDR2 SYDVKM. V shed 3 bases and J shed 8 bases, with 16 bases lying between them. The CDR3 region is CASSFPGRVTTQYF. CDR3 sequence (DNA): TGTGCCAGCAGTTTCCCGGGAAGGGTTACAACCCAGTACTTC.

A few counts support this clone. V usage is TRBV5-1 and J usage is TRBJ2-6; maybe TRBD2 (5 bases). CDR1 and CDR2 from the germline V gene are SGHRS and YFSETQ. There are 16 residues in the CDR3. V was clipped by 5 bases and J by 1 base, with 13 bases between them. CDR3 in amino acids: CASRTGIQSGANVLTF. In DNA form, the CDR3 reads TGCGCCAGCAGAACCGGGATCCAGTCTGGGGCCAACGTCCTGACTTTC. The full variable domain, its missing parts supplied by reference TRBV5-1 and TRBJ2-6, is KAGVTQTPRYLIKTRGQQVTLSCSPISGHRSVSWYQQTPGQGLQFLFEYFSETQRNKGNFPGRFSGRQFSNSRSEMNVSTLELGDSALYLCASRTGIQSGANVLTFGAGSRLTVL.

The chain couples TRBV7-8 to TRBJ1-4, with D possibly matching TRBD1 (5 bases). The germline V gene has CDR1 SGHVS and CDR2 FQNEAQ. V was pared by 7 bases and J by 4 bases, with 22 bases between. CDR3 length: 17 amino acids. The CDR3 spells CASTHPGRGRDNEKLFF. The CDR3, as DNA: TGTGCCAGCACCCACCCGGGTCGAGGCAGGGATAATGAAAAACTGTTTTTT.

The chain carries TRBV6-5 and TRBJ1-1, with 7 positions matching TRBD1. V shed 10 bases and J 12 bases; nucleotides not matched to a gene: 17. CDR3 length equals 13 residues. The V gene's germline CDR1 is MNHEY and CDR2 SVGAGI. Written as DNA, the CDR3 is TGTGCCACGGTCCAGGGGGTTATGTTGGTAACTTTCTTT. Translated, it gives CATVQGVMLVTFF.

The rearrangement joins TRBV10-3 to TRBJ2-7, with a tentative D call TRBD1 (6 bases). This CDR3 is built from 12 residues. Germline V lookup: CDR1 ENHRY, CDR2 SYGVKD. Trimming cost V 8 bases and J 4 bases, with 12 bases left between them. This CDR3 is CAIGGTAYEQYF. For the CDR3, the DNA is TGTGCCATCGGGGGCACGGCATACGAGCAGTACTTC.

The CDR3 protein is CSVGGGQITDTQYF. The CDR3 bases are TGCAGCGTTGGGGGGGGGCAGATCACAGATACGCAGTATTTT. V usage is TRBV29-1 and J usage is TRBJ2-3; possible D gene TRBD2, 7 bases. Trimming left V 4 bases short and J 2 bases short, with 13 bases between. The CDR3 length is 14 residues. Germline V CDR1 and CDR2: SQVTM, ANQGSEA.

The V call is TRBV2, the J call TRBJ1-2, with 7 bases aligning to TRBD1. V was pared by 2 bases and J by 2 bases, with 5 bases of the junction left unmatched. Germline lookup yields CDR1 SNHLY and CDR2 FYNNEI. This CDR3 spans 15 amino acids. The CDR3 reads CASSEQDRPNYGYTF. CDR3 sequence (DNA): TGTGCCAGCAGTGAACAGGACAGGCCCAACTATGGCTACACCTTC.

The rearrangement uses TRBV2 and TRBJ1-5; TRBD1 aligns across 9 bases. The CDR3 length is 17 residues. Unmatched junction bases numbered 9, after V lost 6 bases and J lost 0 bases. CDR1 SNHLY and CDR2 FYNNEI come from the germline V gene. The CDR3 loop reads CASRLGQGQYSNQPQHF. The CDR3 coding sequence is TGTGCCAGCAGATTGGGACAGGGCCAATATAGCAATCAGCCCCAGCATTTT.

The chain recombines TRBV24-1 with TRBJ2-1; 14 nucleotides agree with TRBD2. Trimming removed 4 bases from V and 8 bases from J; junction bases left unmatched: 6. The CDR3 is 16 residues long. CDR1 is KGHDR, CDR2 SFDVKD, per germline. The CDR3: CATSEPGLAGVHEQFF. CDR3 DNA: TGTGCCACCAGTGAGCCGGGACTAGCGGGAGTTCATGAGCAGTTCTTC.

The gene calls are TRBV5-8 and TRBJ2-1; TRBD2 matches 10 bases. CDR3 size: 15 residues. V lost 0 bases and J lost 8; bases outside the gene matches: 5. CDR1 and CDR2 from the germline V gene are SGHTS and YDEGEE. CDR3 region: CASSLGLAGEDEQFF. As DNA, the CDR3 is TGTGCCAGCAGCTTGGGCCTAGCGGGAGAGGATGAGCAGTTCTTC.

In nucleotides, the CDR3 is TGTGCCAGCATCGGACAATTCAATCAGCCCCAGCATTTT. Translation: CASIGQFNQPQHF. The chain uses TRBV28 and TRBJ1-5, with D tentatively TRBD1 (5 bases). CDR3 size: 13 residues. CDR1 and CDR2 from the germline V gene are MDHEN and SYDVKM. Deletions cut 7 bases from V and 3 bases from J, with 10 bases between.

V gene TRBV5-4 combines with J gene TRBJ2-3; tentative D call: TRBD2 (5 bases). This CDR3 contains 15 residues. Looked up from germline, CDR1 is SGHNT and CDR2 is YYREEE (reference sequence). With 4 bases removed from V and 3 bases from J, the gap between germline ends came to 15 bases. The CDR3 region is CASSPAGKQTDTQYF. CDR3 DNA: TGTGCCAGCAGCCCCGCGGGTAAACAGACAGATACGCAGTATTTT.

This chain connects TRBV5-5 to TRBJ2-3; D uncertain. Germline V gene data show CDR1 as SGHKS and CDR2 as YYEKEE (reference sequence). The length of the CDR3 is 13 residues. V lost 0 bases and J 2 bases, leaving 4 bases between the germline ends. The CDR3 loop reads CASSLASTDTQYF. CDR3 DNA sequence: TGTGCCAGCAGCTTGGCGTCCACAGATACGCAGTATTTT.

This sequence joins TRBV11-2 and TRBJ1-1; D is perhaps TRBD1 (5 bases). Trimming took 5 bases from V and 9 from J, leaving 16 bases between them. Germline V gene data show CDR1 as SGHAT and CDR2 as FQNNGV. The CDR3 runs to 13 residues. The CDR3 DNA reads TGTGCCAGCAGCCCGTCCGGCAGGGTAAAAGCTTTCTTT. Translating gives CASSPSGRVKAFF.

This chain joins TRBV7-2 and TRBJ1-1; 9 nucleotides line up with TRBD1. Germline V gene data show CDR1 as SGHTA and CDR2 as FQGNSA. Trimming took 2 bases from V and 0 from J; bases not matched to a gene: 7. The CDR3 length is 17 residues. CDR3 amino acids: CASSLLGQGGLNTEAFF. Here the CDR3 DNA reads TGTGCCAGCAGCTTATTGGGACAGGGAGGCTTGAACACTGAAGCTTTCTTT.

The chain has TRBV27 and TRBJ2-1; 12 nucleotides align to TRBD2. V lost 2 bases to trimming and J lost 2 bases; unmatched junction nucleotides: 7. CDR1 is MNHEY, CDR2 SMNVEV, per germline (reference sequence). This CDR3 is built from 18 residues. The CDR3 is CASSLRLAGVSPYNEQFF. The CDR3 region has the DNA TGTGCCAGCAGTTTAAGACTAGCGGGAGTTTCTCCCTACAATGAGCAGTTCTTC.

The V and J genes are TRBV25-1 and TRBJ2-7; 9 bases fit TRBD1. CDR1 is MGHDK, CDR2 SYGVNS, per germline. There are 15 residues in the CDR3. V lost 5 bases, J lost 4 bases, and 9 bases stayed unmatched. The CDR3 loop is CASSHPGTGQYEQYF. The CDR3 DNA sequence: TGTGCCAGCAGTCACCCCGGGACAGGGCAATACGAGCAGTACTTC.

The rearrangement joins TRBV3-1 (or the pseudogene TRBV3-2) to TRBJ1-1; TRBD1 agrees at 12 bases. Germline V CDR1 and CDR2: LGHDT, YNNKEL (reference sequence). J lost 4 bases, V lost 5 bases, and 8 bases had no gene match. CDR3 length: 16 amino acids. The chain's CDR3 is CASSNRDRGHVTEAFF. DNA of the CDR3: TGTGCCAGCAGCAACCGGGACAGGGGGCATGTCACTGAAGCTTTCTTT.

V and J are TRBV18 and TRBJ2-3; 14 nucleotides align to TRBD2. The V gene's germline CDR1 is KGHSH and CDR2 LQKENI. V dropped 5 bases and J dropped 1; count of bases not matched to a gene: 5. The CDR3 spans 17 residues. CDR3 coding DNA: TGTGCCAGCTCATCCCCGGGACTAGCGGGGGGCACAGATACGCAGTATTTT. Translating gives CASSSPGLAGGTDTQYF.

The genes are TRBV11-2 and TRBJ2-1; no firm D call. CDR1 SGHAT and CDR2 FQNNGV come from the germline V gene. The germline V and J ends were trimmed by 6 bases and 5 bases, with 17 bases remaining between them. CDR3 length: 15 amino acids. Written as DNA, the CDR3 is TGTGCCAGCAGGCGAGGAGCTCCCGGTAACAATGAGCAGTTCTTC. It codes for CASRRGAPGNNEQFF.

The genes are TRBV9 and TRBJ2-3; 9 bases agree with TRBD1. After removal of 4 bases from V and 3 bases from J, the junction contained 6 bases not matched to a gene. CDR1 is SGDLS and CDR2 is YYNGEE in the germline V gene. The CDR3 is made up of 15 amino acids. The CDR3 is CASSPGGQGTDTQYF. For the CDR3, the DNA is TGTGCCAGCAGCCCGGGGGGACAGGGTACAGATACGCAGTATTTT.

The chain couples TRBV18 to TRBJ2-3; D might be TRBD1 (6 bases). This CDR3 is 15 amino acids long. Germline CDR1 and CDR2: KGHSH and LQKENI. Trimming pared 3 bases from V and 1 base from J, leaving 11 bases between. The CDR3 DNA reads TGTGCCAGCTCACCGGGAGAGGGGGGCACAGATACGCAGTATTTT. Translated, it gives CASSPGEGGTDTQYF.